Following are 6 T cell receptor beta chains from one sample sequenced in a study of cytomegalovirus exposure and HLA in healthy donors. The PCR employed 60 Vbeta primers together with 13 Jbeta primers. Data came from immunoSEQ multiplex PCR; TCRdb stores just in-frame clones and leaves some out. This table holds around 190,000 clones, over 75% found once. Material: PBMCs. These receptors were obtained from a woman in her forties or fifties in good health and CMV-seronegative.

This chain joins TRBV7-3 and TRBJ1-1; D unresolved. The CDR3 length is 15 residues. The germline V gene has CDR1 SGHTA and CDR2 FQGTGA. V was pared by 2 bases and J by 1 base, with 11 bases between. The DNA for the CDR3 is TGTGCCAGCAGCTTATCACACGGAGGGAACACTGAAGCTTTCTTT. Protein product: CASSLSHGGNTEAFF.

This chain links TRBV6-5 with TRBJ1-5, with D possibly TRBD1 on 5 matching bases. Trimming pared 4 bases from V and 3 bases from J, leaving 7 bases between. This CDR3 contains 13 residues. Per the germline V gene, CDR1 is MNHEY and CDR2 is SVGAGI. This CDR3 is CASSSTDNQPQHF. CDR3 nucleotides: TGTGCCAGCAGTTCGACAGACAATCAGCCCCAGCATTTT.

This clone was observed a few times. The rearrangement joins TRBV9 to TRBJ2-1, with TRBD2 identical over 9 bases. J gave up 3 bases and V 3 bases, and 10 bases lay outside the gene matches. Germline V gene sequence: CDR1 SGDLS, CDR2 YYNGEE. CDR3 size: 17 residues. CDR3 protein: CASSASSGRFFYNEQFF. The CDR3 bases are TGTGCCAGCAGCGCAAGTAGCGGGAGATTCTTCTACAATGAGCAGTTCTTC.

This chain connects TRBV28 to TRBJ1-2, with TRBD1 matching over 10 bases. Trimming removed 4 bases from V and 4 bases from J; junction bases left unmatched: 9. Germline V gene data show CDR1 as MDHEN and CDR2 as SYDVKM. The CDR3 runs to 16 residues. The CDR3 here is CASSSPGTGVGYGYTF. The CDR3 nucleotides read TGTGCCAGCAGTTCACCCGGGACAGGGGTTGGCTATGGCTACACCTTC.

In the case of this clone: The same CDR3 can be traced to other DNA sequences in this sample. This chain links TRBV10-3 with TRBJ2-2, with 7 bases fitting TRBD2. The germline gives CDR1 ENHRY, CDR2 SYGVKD. V shed 8 bases and J 1 base; nucleotides not matched to a gene: 4. The CDR3 contains 14 residues. The DNA for the CDR3 is TGTGCCATCTCTAGCGGCGGGAACACCGGGGAGCTGTTTTTT. This translates into CAISSGGNTGELFF.

The chain has TRBV6-5 and TRBJ1-2; 8 bases line up with TRBD1. Losses at the gene ends were 3 bases for V and 4 bases for J; bases not matched to a gene: 7. CDR3 size: 15 residues. Germline CDR1 MNHEY, CDR2 SVGAGI. CDR3 in amino acids: CASSYFDRGGYGYTF. CDR3 coding DNA: TGTGCCAGCAGTTATTTCGACAGGGGAGGCTATGGCTACACCTTC.